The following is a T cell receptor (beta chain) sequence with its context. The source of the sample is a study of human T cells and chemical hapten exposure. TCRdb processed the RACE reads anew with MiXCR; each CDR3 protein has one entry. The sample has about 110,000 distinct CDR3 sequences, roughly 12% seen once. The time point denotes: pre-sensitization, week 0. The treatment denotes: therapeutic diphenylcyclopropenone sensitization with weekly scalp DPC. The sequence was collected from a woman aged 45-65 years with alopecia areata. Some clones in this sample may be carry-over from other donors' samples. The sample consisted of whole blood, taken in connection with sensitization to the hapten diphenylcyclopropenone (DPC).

CDR3 protein: CASSITRNEQFF. The CDR3 nucleotides are TGTGCCAGCAGTATCACTCGAAATGAGCAGTTCTTC. The J gene is TRBJ2-1, the V gene TRBV28; D ambiguous. Germline CDR1 and CDR2: MDHEN and SYDVKM. The CDR3 extends over 12 amino acids. V was trimmed by 5 bases and J by 7 bases, leaving 9 bases between them.